The present entry profiles one TCR beta chain with its context. The authors' processing: Reference gene primer amplification in the assay estimated nucleated cell counts. The data were produced by immunoSEQ multiplex PCR, yet TCRdb's version contains in-frame clones alone and is incomplete. The DNA gave D and trimming, while V, J and clone size come from that table. The sample lists approximately 210,000 clones, 84% seen once, with around 19% in the top ten. This record belongs to a study of blood T cell repertoires in COVID-19. Background on the study: Both acute and convalescent COVID-19 samples were obtained from the United States, Italy and Spain. Sample material is recorded as cDNA or gDNA derived from T cells, B-cell-depleted T cells, or PBMCs.

Germline V gene sequence: CDR1 LNHDA, CDR2 SQIVND (reference sequence). This CDR3 is built from 14 residues. With 5 bases removed from V and 8 bases from J, the gap between germline ends came to 18 bases. The receptor's source is a human donor in a cohort sampled during active COVID-19. The chain employs TRBV19 and TRBJ1-2; possible D gene TRBD1, 5 bases. What was sequenced was peripheral blood. The CDR3: CASSLSGGLEGYTF. The CDR3 DNA sequence: TGTGCCAGTAGTCTCTCGGGGGGGTTGGAGGGCTACACCTTC.